This T cell receptor (beta chain) was documented in a study of molecular identifiers for immune sequencing clone quantification (dated by TCRdb to the late 2010s). For the wider study: For a replicate experiment, RNA from around 20,000 or 100,000 naive CD8 T cells was divided into five aliquots, of which four were sequenced. This methods study benchmarked molecular-identifier clustering-based TCR repertoire sequencing (MIDCIRS) and TCR RNA copy counting, using CD8 T cells to do so.

This clonotype was observed at least ten times. The clone's antigen remains unknown. Base qualities are not at hand, and no much larger clone is one base apart. In the germline V gene (reference sequence), CDR1 corresponds to MNHEY and CDR2 to SMNVEV. Trimming removed 4 bases from V and 7 bases from J, leaving 20 bases between the germline ends. Counted from cysteine to phenylalanine, this CDR3 has 15 amino acids. Just the 45-base CDR3 DNA is kept, in frame starting at base 1. Overall study results and their limits: Modeling gave about 3.2 recovered TCR RNA copies per cell versus 8 to 10 by digital PCR, implying roughly 30% capture efficiency. The naive libraries included spiked-in Jurkat TCR RNA (about 11 copies' worth), and this RNA is not part of the donor repertoire. In CMV-specific effector cells, clones with more than 20 RNA copies contained over 97% of molecules, whereas in naive cells such clones contained under 1% of molecules. When barcode sub-clustering was not used, chimeric consensus sequences inflated TCR diversity, with chimeras reaching as high as 47%. Identical TCR molecules sharing a barcode could cause highly expanded clone sizes to be underestimated. A single cell's worth of spiked-in Jurkat TCR RNA was reported detectable even among 900,000 to 1,000,000 naive CD8 T cells.

The library was prepared using PCR. These reads were obtained on an Illumina HiSeq 4000. Bulk TCR libraries were made following a previously described method, with the TCR primers given in Table S5. Purification of total RNA was performed with the Qiagen AllPrep DNA/RNA kit. Reads from multiple sequencing runs of the same library were pooled before analysis. On the study's bioinformatics: Reads were retained only if their TCR constant sequence matched exactly, and those retained reads were trimmed to 150 nt and grouped according to their 12-nt molecular barcodes. Within each barcode group, reads were sub-clustered at a 15% Levenshtein threshold, and quality-weighted consensus sequences were built per RNA molecule. Non-functional sequences were excluded, and lower-count sequences lying one edit away from another sequence were also excluded. On the basis of fitting two negative binomial distributions, barcode sub-clusters with fewer than 20% of the maximum read count were discarded. Through fastp at Q25 and MiXCR, TCRdb rebuilt clones from the public reads, retaining in-frame beta chains. Identical CDR3 protein sequences are pooled into one entry, listed with their most common genes and DNA. Clone size and V and J calls follow TCRdb, not the original study. The sample table shows under 75,000 distinct CDR3 sequences, and under 20% are seen once. Together, the top ten hold 1.4% of the sample.

Naive CD8 T cell libraries were made from approximately 22,000 to 940,000 sorted cells using 10%, 30% or 50% of purified RNA. Naive CD8 T cells were FACS-sorted as CD8+CD4-CCR7+CD45RA+ on a BD FACSAria II into RLT Plus buffer. Roughly ten TCR copies' worth of Jurkat RNA were spiked into roughly 17,000-1,100,000 naive CD8 T cell samples to test detection sensitivity. CD8 T cells were enriched using RosetteSep CD8+ T Cell Enrichment Cocktail and Ficoll-Paque, and the enriched cells then underwent ACK red cell lysis. The sequence is built from TRBV27 and TRBJ2-7; the D gene is perhaps TRBD1 or TRBD2, each of them matching over 6 bases. The sequenced sample was naive CD8+ T cells from blood, with Jurkat cell RNA spiked in. The cell subset or site label corresponds to: FACS-sorted CD8+CD4-CCR7+CD45RA+ naive T cells. The receptor's source is a human donor in good health. Some libraries in this study had Jurkat cell RNA spiked in. The DNA sequence is given as TGTGCCAGCAGTTCGGTTATAGTCGGGGGCGAAGAGCAGTACTTC. This encodes CASSSVIVGGEEQYF.